The 20 T cell receptor beta chains given below trace back to one sample, sequenced in a study of identifying expanded T cells in peripheral blood. Sequencing used immunoSEQ multiplex PCR; TCRdb keeps in-frame clones, though not all of them. The sample lists around 100,000 clones, approximately 90% occurring once. Material: blood. The source is a person aged 18-70 years in good health.

This chain joins TRBV7-2 and TRBJ2-7, with D uncertain. CDR1 is SGHTA and CDR2 is FQGNSA in the germline V gene. CDR3 size: 13 residues. V shed 3 bases and J shed 0 bases, with 6 bases lying between them. CDR3 bases: TGTGCCAGCAGCTTCAGGAGCTCCTACGAGCAGTACTTC. Residues: CASSFRSSYEQYF. The full variable domain, its missing parts supplied by reference TRBV7-2 and TRBJ2-7, is GAGVSQSPSNKVTEKGKDVELRCDPISGHTALYWYRQSLGQGLEFLIYFQGNSAPDKSGLPSDRFSAERTGGSVSTLTIQRTQQEDSAVYLCASSFRSSYEQYFGPGTRLTVT.

The chain combines TRBV18 with TRBJ1-6; D unclear. The germline V gene has CDR1 KGHSH and CDR2 LQKENI. V lost 0 bases and J lost 9, with 12 bases in between. The CDR3 sequence is 15 residues long. CDR3 nucleotides: TGTGCCAGCTCACCACCGATGGGCCGACGTTCACCCCTCCACTTT. This sequence encodes CASSPPMGRRSPLHF.

V and J are TRBV5-5 and TRBJ1-2, with unresolved D. The germline CDR1 and CDR2 sequences are SGHKS and YYEKEE (reference sequence). This CDR3 region has 12 residues. V dropped 4 bases and J dropped 8 bases, with 12 bases sitting between them. The CDR3, as DNA: TGTGCCAGCAGCCCCAACTACCGCGGCTACACCTTC. Amino acid sequence: CASSPNYRGYTF.

The gene calls are TRBV13 and TRBJ2-1; 12 nucleotides line up with TRBD2. V lost 4 bases and J lost 8; bases outside the gene matches: 9. From germline, CDR1 is PRHDT and CDR2 FYEKMQ (reference sequence). CDR3 length: 16 residues. CDR3 in DNA: TGTGCCAGCAGCTCTCAACGACTAGCGGGAGTGGATGAGCAGTTCTTC. It encodes CASSSQRLAGVDEQFF.

This clone was recorded only once. The chain uses TRBV6-1 and TRBJ2-3; D is perhaps TRBD2 (5 bases). The CDR3 extends over 15 amino acids. V was cut by 3 bases and J by 2 bases, with 12 bases left in between. Looked up from germline, CDR1 is MNHNS and CDR2 is SASEGT. The CDR3 is CASSDNRLPTDTQYF. The CDR3 region has the DNA TGTGCCAGCAGTGATAATAGACTACCCACAGATACGCAGTATTTT.

This clone was found a few times. The chain recombines TRBV15 with TRBJ2-3, with D perhaps matching TRBD2 (7 bases). The CDR3 spans 15 residues. Germline V gene data show CDR1 as LNHNV and CDR2 as YYDKDF (reference sequence). With 0 bases removed from V and 4 bases from J, the gap between germline ends came to 11 bases. CDR3 DNA sequence: TGTGCCACCAGCAGAGATGGGGGGGGCCCAGATACGCAGTATTTT. Translated: CATSRDGGGPDTQYF.

The chain links TRBV28 to TRBJ2-7; possibly TRBD2 for D (5 bases). The CDR3 extends over 16 amino acids. CDR1 is MDHEN, CDR2 SYDVKM, per germline. Trimming removed 1 base from V and 3 bases from J, with 16 bases in between. The DNA of the CDR3 is TGTGCCAGCAGTTTATTAGGGTCTGAGGGATTCTACGAGCAGTACTTC. The encoded protein is CASSLLGSEGFYEQYF.

This clone was observed once. V usage is TRBV4-3 and J usage is TRBJ2-2; perhaps D is TRBD1 or TRBD2 (5 bases each). Germline values: CDR1 LGHNA, CDR2 YSLEER. The V and J ends lost 1 base and 6 bases respectively, with 12 bases between them. The CDR3 totals 15 residues. The CDR3 region is CASSQVPGTAGELFF. The CDR3 DNA reads TGCGCCAGCAGCCAAGTGCCCGGGACCGCCGGGGAGCTGTTTTTT.

This clone was seen only once. The chain employs TRBV7-9 and TRBJ2-7; 10 bases align to TRBD2. Trimming cost V 6 bases and J 7 bases; bases outside gene matches: 12. Germline CDR1 reads SEHNR; CDR2 reads FQNEAQ (reference sequence). There are 15 residues in the CDR3. CDR3 sequence reads: CASSKHSSGGLEQYF. The CDR3 nucleotides read TGTGCCAGCAGTAAGCACTCTAGCGGGGGATTGGAGCAGTACTTC.

In DNA, the CDR3 is TGCGCCAGCAGCCCGCCGGGACAGCGCTACGAGCAGTACTTC. Protein: CASSPPGQRYEQYF. The rearrangement joins TRBV5-1 to TRBJ2-7; the match to TRBD1 covers 7 bases. The CDR3 is 14 residues long. V dropped 4 bases and J dropped 3; count of bases not matched to a gene: 7. CDR1 and CDR2 (germline): SGHRS, YFSETQ.

The chain couples TRBV27 to TRBJ2-3, with 8 nucleotides matching TRBD2. Germline assignment: CDR1 MNHEY and CDR2 SMNVEV (reference sequence). V lost 6 bases, J lost 1 base, and 9 bases stayed unmatched. The CDR3 is 16 residues long. This CDR3 reads CASSLSTSGGTDTQYF. CDR3 sequence (DNA): TGTGCCAGCAGCCTAAGTACTAGCGGCGGCACAGATACGCAGTATTTT.

This clone was observed once. V usage is TRBV19 and J usage is TRBJ1-1; D not resolved. V lost 7 bases and J 0 bases, leaving 15 bases between the germline ends. The germline CDR1 and CDR2 sequences are LNHDA and SQIVND (reference sequence). This CDR3 contains 15 residues. The DNA for the CDR3 is TGTGCCAGTATTCGCGGACTAGACATGAACACTGAAGCTTTCTTT. This translates into CASIRGLDMNTEAFF.

The table lists this clone with a few counts. The chain combines TRBV11-2 with TRBJ1-6, with a tentative D call TRBD1 (6 bases). Germline V gene lookup returns CDR1 SGHAT and CDR2 FQNNGV. This CDR3 is 16 amino acids long. V lost 1 base and J 9 bases, leaving 16 bases between the germline ends. Here the CDR3 DNA reads TGTGCCAGCAGCTTAGTGACAGGATCCCCGGGTTCACCCCTCCACTTT. Amino acids: CASSLVTGSPGSPLHF.

The gene calls are TRBV14 and TRBJ2-5, with 7 nucleotides matching TRBD1. Germline CDR1 and CDR2: SGHDN and FVKESK. The CDR3 extends over 18 amino acids. Losses at the gene ends were 2 bases for V and 2 bases for J; bases not matched to a gene: 14. The CDR3 spells CASSQIRTGRSGQETQYF. The CDR3 nucleotides are TGTGCCAGCAGCCAAATTAGGACAGGCCGTTCGGGGCAAGAGACCCAGTACTTC.

In this sample, this clone turned up once. V gene TRBV29-1 combines with J gene TRBJ1-2, with TRBD1 matching 9 bases. The CDR3 contains 16 residues. Losses at the gene ends were 3 bases for V and 2 bases for J; bases not matched to a gene: 10. The V gene's germline CDR1 is SQVTM and CDR2 ANQGSEA. Here the CDR3 reads CSVEPDRGRFNYGYTF. Here the CDR3 DNA reads TGCAGCGTTGAGCCGGACAGGGGCCGATTCAACTATGGCTACACCTTC.

The rearrangement joins TRBV7-9 to TRBJ2-7, with 10 bases identical to TRBD1. This CDR3 has 15 residues. V shed 1 base, J shed 3 bases, and the junction held 3 bases outside the gene matches. Germline CDR1 and CDR2: SEHNR and FQNEAQ (reference sequence). CDR3 DNA sequence: TGTGCCAGCAGCTTAGGGACAGGGGGTAACTACGAGCAGTACTTC. This gives the protein CASSLGTGGNYEQYF.

The chain employs TRBV19 and TRBJ2-3; D is uncertain. Trimming shortened V by 6 bases and J by 2 bases, and 9 bases separated the two germline ends. Germline lookup yields CDR1 LNHDA and CDR2 SQIVND (reference sequence). The CDR3 contains 13 residues. Written as DNA, the CDR3 is TGTGCCAGTAGGGCAGACAACACAGATACGCAGTATTTT. Its translation: CASRADNTDTQYF.

Details on this clone: This sample also contains other DNA sequences that code for the same CDR3. This chain connects TRBV7-9 to TRBJ2-3; 8 nucleotides line up with TRBD1. The V gene end was trimmed by 2 bases and the J gene end by 4 bases; junction bases not matched to a gene: 8. The CDR3 runs 16 residues. Germline-derived CDR1 and CDR2 are SEHNR and FQNEAQ (reference sequence). The CDR3 region has the DNA TGTGCCAGCAGCTTAATAGGACAGGGCGGCCCAGATACGCAGTATTTT. Encoded protein: CASSLIGQGGPDTQYF.

The chain combines TRBV4-3 with TRBJ2-3, with 13 bases aligning to TRBD2. V lost 0 bases, J lost 0 bases, and 15 bases stayed unmatched. The CDR3 is 22 amino acids. CDR1 LGHNA and CDR2 YSLEER come from the germline V gene. The CDR3 DNA follows: TGCGCCAGCAGCCAAGAGGAGTCGTGGGGACTAGCGGGGTTTCTCAGCACAGATACGCAGTATTTT. As protein: CASSQEESWGLAGFLSTDTQYF.

The chain carries TRBV6-1 and TRBJ1-4; D remains unclear. CDR3 length: 13 residues. Germline V gene data show CDR1 as MNHNS and CDR2 as SASEGT. Trimming stripped 7 bases from V and 4 bases from J, with 10 bases between. CDR3 sequence: CASNPDVNEKLFF. DNA for the CDR3: TGTGCCAGCAACCCGGACGTTAATGAAAAACTGTTTTTT.